This T cell receptor beta chain appears in the sequencing data of a study of human T cells and chemical hapten exposure. Overall study results and limits: Counts of TCRs above 1 in 1000 frequency stayed unchanged with DPC sensitization.

In the source study's methods: Per-sample TCR counts ranged from roughly 20,000 to 750,000, median around 96,000. TCRdb reanalysed the RACE reads using MiXCR and keeps one entry per CDR3 protein. TCRdb, not the authors, supplied the V and J calls. Among more than 60,000 distinct CDR3 sequences listed, roughly 8.6% were seen once. Germline V gene lookup returns CDR1 MNHEY and CDR2 SVGAGI. The CDR3 loop spans 18 amino acids. The trim removed 6 bases at V and 0 bases at J, leaving 9 bases unmatched. This clonotype was counted a few times. What it binds is not known. Time point defined: healthy volunteer bleed at 6 weeks. Total RNA extraction was carried out from unfractionated whole blood.

The rearrangement uses TRBV6-5 and TRBJ2-1; 12 bases align to TRBD2. The sequenced sample was whole blood. This receptor was identified in a male donor in good health. Some clones in this sample may be carry-over from other donors' samples. The DNA of the CDR3 is TGTGCCAGCAGGGAACTAGCGGGAGGCCTTAGCTCCTACAATGAGCAGTTCTTC. It is translated as CASRELAGGLSSYNEQFF.